The rows below give T cell receptor beta chains drawn from one sample of a study of blood T cell repertoires in COVID-19. Libraries were prepared by immunoSEQ multiplex PCR; TCRdb keeps only in-frame clonotypes and omits some of them. The repertoire consists of over 150,000 clones, with around 82% occurring once and the leading ten covering roughly 14%. Sequencing was done on a sample of peripheral blood. The receptors come from a man between 18 and 35 years old with active or convalescent COVID-19. Both conserved end residues are part of each CDR3. A D gene is named only where the DNA matches it firmly. Some rows have no size entry. The others give once, few or many, or a class for an expanded clone.

size	J	V	D	CDR3	DNA
.	TRBJ1-2	TRBV6-5	.	CASSHTLNYGYTF	TGTGCCAGCAGTCACACCCTTAACTATGGCTACACCTTC
.	TRBJ1-5	TRBV11-2	TRBD1	CASSKGQGRFQPQHF	TGTGCCAGCAGCAAGGGACAGGGTCGATTTCAGCCCCAGCATTTT
.	TRBJ2-7	TRBV4-1	.	CASSQAAQGIYEQYF	TGCGCCAGCAGCCAAGCTGCACAGGGAATCTACGAGCAGTACTTC
.	TRBJ2-1	TRBV7-6	TRBD2	CASSLLAGGPNEQFF	TGTGCCAGCAGCTTACTAGCGGGGGGGCCGAATGAGCAGTTCTTC
.	TRBJ2-7	TRBV9	.	CASSVGQGRFYEQYF	TGTGCCAGCAGCGTAGGCCAGGGAAGGTTCTACGAGCAGTACTTC
.	TRBJ2-3	TRBV6-2/TRBV6-3	TRBD2	CASSYSAEPGTSGSSPDTQYF	TGTGCCAGCAGTTACTCAGCTGAACCGGGGACTAGCGGGAGTAGCCCAGATACGCAGTATTTT
many	TRBJ2-7	TRBV6-5	.	CASSYGPGAYEQYF	TGTGCCAGCAGTTACGGACCGGGAGCCTACGAGCAGTACTTC
.	TRBJ2-7	TRBV25-1	TRBD1	CASIQDRGGSYEQYF	TGTGCCAGCATCCAGGACAGGGGGGGGTCCTACGAGCAGTACTTC
once	TRBJ2-7	TRBV6-5	.	CASRGGLTYEQYF	TGTGCCAGCAGGGGGGGACTTACATACGAGCAGTACTTC
.	TRBJ1-5	TRBV30	.	CAWRQDNQPQHF	TGTGCCTGGAGACAGGACAATCAGCCCCAGCATTTT
.	TRBJ1-5	TRBV3-1/TRBV3-2	TRBD1	CASSQPFNRDRTNSNQPQHF	TGTGCCAGCAGCCAACCCTTTAATAGGGACAGGACAAATAGCAATCAGCCCCAGCATTTT
once	TRBJ2-1	TRBV2	.	CASRDRPYNEQFF	TGTGCCAGCAGGGACAGACCATACAATGAGCAGTTCTTC
.	TRBJ2-3	TRBV2	TRBD2	CASCAGVGDTQYF	TGTGCCAGCTGCGCGGGAGTTGGAGATACGCAGTATTTT
many	TRBJ2-7	TRBV30	.	CAWSVQTAQYF	TGTGCCTGGAGTGTACAGACAGCTCAGTACTTC
.	TRBJ2-2	TRBV6-1	.	CASSDEGHRELFF	TGTGCCAGCAGTGATGAGGGCCACCGGGAGCTGTTTTTT
.	TRBJ2-1	TRBV10-2	TRBD1	CASSESRGPTYNEQFF	TGCGCCAGCAGTGAGTCCAGGGGGCCGACCTACAATGAGCAGTTCTTC
.	TRBJ2-2	TRBV5-1	TRBD1	CASSLDRGFTGELFF	TGCGCCAGCAGCTTGGACAGGGGTTTCACCGGGGAGCTGTTTTTT
.	TRBJ1-6	TRBV10-3	TRBD1	CAISDSGQYNSPLHF	TGTGCCATCAGTGACTCGGGACAGTATAATTCACCCCTCCACTTT
.	TRBJ2-1	TRBV14	TRBD2	CASSLLTSGKHNEQFF	TGTGCCAGCAGCCTCCTGACTAGCGGGAAACACAATGAGCAGTTCTTC
.	TRBJ1-5	TRBV6-5	TRBD1	CASSRDRGRDQPQHF	TGTGCCAGCAGCCGGGACAGGGGGCGCGATCAGCCCCAGCATTTT
.	TRBJ2-1	TRBV27	TRBD2	CASRPGVAGGGVGEQFF	TGTGCCAGCAGGCCGGGAGTAGCGGGAGGAGGAGTAGGTGAGCAGTTCTTC
.	TRBJ2-1	TRBV11-2	TRBD1	CASSFGTDYNEQFF	TGTGCCAGCAGCTTCGGGACAGATTACAATGAGCAGTTCTTC
.	TRBJ2-2	TRBV11-3	.	CASSPDRGYTGELFF	TGTGCCAGCAGCCCTGATCGGGGGTACACCGGGGAGCTGTTTTTT
.	TRBJ1-1	TRBV15	TRBD1	CATSPTKGQGFEAFF	TGTGCCACCAGCCCGACAAAGGGACAGGGATTTGAAGCTTTCTTT
.	TRBJ2-1	TRBV7-9	TRBD2	CASSFQLAGGNEQFF	TGTGCCAGCAGTTTCCAACTAGCGGGGGGTAATGAGCAGTTCTTC
.	TRBJ1-1	TRBV15	.	CATSRDGQEHSEAFF	TGTGCCACCAGCAGAGACGGACAAGAACACTCTGAAGCTTTCTTT
.	TRBJ2-7	TRBV7-9	.	CASSPWKSDPSEQYF	TGTGCCAGCAGCCCTTGGAAGAGCGACCCCTCGGAGCAGTACTTC
.	TRBJ2-5	TRBV29-1	.	CSVPGTRAGETQYF	TGCAGCGTTCCCGGGACACGGGCCGGAGAGACCCAGTACTTC
.	TRBJ2-2	TRBV4-3	.	CASSHGQAVDRDANTGELFF	TGCGCCAGCAGCCATGGGCAAGCCGTCGACAGAGACGCGAACACCGGGGAGCTGTTTTTT
.	TRBJ2-5	TRBV7-6	TRBD1	CASSEDRGRRETQYF	TGTGCCAGCAGCGAGGACAGGGGGCGGAGAGAGACCCAGTACTTC
.	TRBJ2-1	TRBV15	.	CATSRDFGGYNEQFF	TGTGCCACCAGCAGAGACTTCGGGGGATACAATGAGCAGTTCTTC
.	TRBJ2-2	TRBV12-5	.	CASGLSPKDIFANTGELFF	TGTGCTAGTGGTTTGTCGCCCAAGGACATTTTCGCGAACACCGGGGAGCTGTTTTTT
once	TRBJ2-5	TRBV3-1/TRBV3-2	.	CASSQGWGANQETQYF	TGTGCCAGCAGCCAAGGTTGGGGAGCCAACCAAGAGACCCAGTACTTC
.	TRBJ1-6	TRBV5-1	.	CASSLAPDSPLHF	TGCGCCAGCAGCTTGGCTCCCGATTCACCCCTCCACTTT
.	TRBJ2-5	TRBV29-1	TRBD1	CSVAPTGGRETQYF	TGCAGCGTTGCCCCGACAGGGGGCAGAGAGACCCAGTACTTC
.	TRBJ2-7	TRBV11-2	.	CASSLDQAYEQYF	TGTGCCAGCAGCTTAGATCAGGCGTACGAGCAGTACTTC
.	TRBJ1-3	TRBV27	TRBD1	CASSLDRPSSGNTIYF	TGTGCCAGCAGTTTGGACAGGCCTAGCTCTGGAAACACCATATATTTT